Presented here are 10 T cell receptor beta chains from one specimen sequenced in a study of early T cells in non-severe SARS-CoV-2 infection. Each CDR3 protein is one row after TCRdb ran MiXCR on the 5' RACE reads. Of 52,000 or so distinct CDR3 sequences in the sample, around 7% were seen once. The sequenced sample was whole blood, obtained at baseline. The receptors were sampled from an adult who was a healthcare worker with PCR-confirmed SARS-CoV-2 infection or an uninfected control (not recorded which).

This clonotype has at least ten counts. The chain recombines TRBV7-2 with TRBJ2-7, with D uncertain. Germline lookup yields CDR1 SGHTA and CDR2 FQGNSA. The V end was cut by 0 bases, the J end by 6 bases, with 6 bases between. This CDR3 spans 12 amino acids. CDR3 sequence reads: CASSLAWGEQYF. Written as DNA, the CDR3 is TGTGCCAGCAGCTTAGCGTGGGGCGAGCAGTACTTC.

This clonotype was counted many times. V gene TRBV28 combines with J gene TRBJ2-7; D may be TRBD2 (7 bases). The length of the CDR3 is 14 residues. The V gene's germline CDR1 is MDHEN and CDR2 SYDVKM. V gave up 6 bases and J gave up 4 bases, with 16 bases separating them. The CDR3 coding sequence is TGTGCCAGCAGGACAAACGGGGGGCTATACGAGCAGTACTTC. Protein sequence: CASRTNGGLYEQYF.

The CDR3 region is CASSFSQEAFF. CDR3 DNA sequence: TGTGCCAGCAGTTTCTCCCAGGAAGCTTTCTTT. The chain combines TRBV28 with TRBJ1-1; D unresolved. The CDR3 runs to 11 residues. The V end was cut by 3 bases, the J end by 8 bases, with 7 bases between. CDR1 and CDR2 (germline): MDHEN, SYDVKM.

This clonotype came up many times. V and J are TRBV28 and TRBJ2-6, with D tentatively TRBD1 or TRBD2 (5 bases each). Germline V gives CDR1 MDHEN, CDR2 SYDVKM. The length of the CDR3 is 15 residues. V gave up 6 bases and J gave up 4 bases, with 13 bases separating them. CDR3 in DNA: TGTGCCAGCAGCCAGCAAGGGACCGGGGCCAACGTCCTGACTTTC. Protein sequence: CASSQQGTGANVLTF. Combining the CDR3 with reference TRBV28 and TRBJ2-6 gives the whole variable domain DVKVTQSSRYLVKRTGEKVFLECVQDMDHENMFWYRQDPGLGLRLIYFSYDVKMKEKGDIPEGYSVSREKKERFSLILESASTNQTSMYLCASSQQGTGANVLTFGAGSRLTVL.

This clonotype has more than one count but fewer than ten. The chain employs TRBV5-1 and TRBJ2-2, with D unclear. This CDR3 is built from 14 residues. V was pared by 1 base and J by 6 bases, with 10 bases between. The germline V gene encodes CDR1 SGHRS and CDR2 YFSETQ. As DNA, the CDR3 is TGCGCCAGCAGCTTGCGCCCTTCGGCCGGGGAGCTGTTTTTT. Translating gives CASSLRPSAGELFF.

The chain has TRBV7-8 and TRBJ2-3; the D call may be TRBD1 or TRBD2 (5 bases each). The CDR3 consists of 15 residues. Trimming left V 5 bases short and J 4 bases short, with 16 bases between. Germline CDR1 SGHVS, CDR2 FQNEAQ. In DNA form, the CDR3 reads TGTGCCAGCAGCGTTCCCGGGGCGCTGGCAGATACGCAGTATTTT. Residues: CASSVPGALADTQYF.

This clonotype was counted at least ten times. This chain uses TRBV7-6 with TRBJ2-7; D is possibly TRBD1 or TRBD2 (5 bases each). Germline values: CDR1 SGHVS, CDR2 FNYEAQ. The CDR3 sequence is 15 residues long. V was shortened by 0 bases and J by 3 bases, with 12 bases between the two germline ends. The CDR3 spells CASSLAPGDDYEQYF. CDR3 bases: TGTGCCAGCAGCTTAGCGCCCGGGGACGACTACGAGCAGTACTTC.

The chain joins TRBV6-2 or TRBV6-3 to TRBJ2-4, with D unclear. The CDR3 spans 18 residues. The germline V gene has CDR1 MNHEY and CDR2 SVGEGT. The V and J ends lost 0 bases and 1 base respectively, with 16 bases between them. This CDR3 reads CASSYSVPPRVAKNIQYF. As DNA, the CDR3 is TGTGCCAGCAGTTACTCCGTACCGCCCCGGGTGGCCAAAAACATTCAGTACTTC.

V is TRBV18 and J is TRBJ2-5; TRBD1 aligns across 7 bases. Trimming took 3 bases from V and 0 from J; bases not matched to a gene: 4. The CDR3 has 15 residues. Germline CDR1 KGHSH, CDR2 LQKENI. The CDR3: CASSPRGQYQETQYF. The DNA for the CDR3 is TGTGCCAGCTCACCGAGGGGACAGTACCAAGAGACCCAGTACTTC. The full variable domain, completed using reference TRBV18 and TRBJ2-5, is NAGVMQNPRHLVRRRGQEARLRCSPMKGHSHVYWYRQLPEEGLKFMVYLQKENIIDESGMPKERFSAEFPKEGPSILRIQQVVRGDSAAYFCASSPRGQYQETQYFGPGTRLLVL.

This clonotype was counted ten times or more. V gene TRBV20-1 combines with J gene TRBJ1-5, with D perhaps TRBD1 (5 bases). Germline assignment: CDR1 DFQATT and CDR2 SNEGSKA (reference sequence). The CDR3 length is 13 residues. The CDR3, as DNA: TGCAGCGTGGGTCACGGGGCGCAGGAGCCCCAGCATTTT. Its translation is CSVGHGAQEPQHF.